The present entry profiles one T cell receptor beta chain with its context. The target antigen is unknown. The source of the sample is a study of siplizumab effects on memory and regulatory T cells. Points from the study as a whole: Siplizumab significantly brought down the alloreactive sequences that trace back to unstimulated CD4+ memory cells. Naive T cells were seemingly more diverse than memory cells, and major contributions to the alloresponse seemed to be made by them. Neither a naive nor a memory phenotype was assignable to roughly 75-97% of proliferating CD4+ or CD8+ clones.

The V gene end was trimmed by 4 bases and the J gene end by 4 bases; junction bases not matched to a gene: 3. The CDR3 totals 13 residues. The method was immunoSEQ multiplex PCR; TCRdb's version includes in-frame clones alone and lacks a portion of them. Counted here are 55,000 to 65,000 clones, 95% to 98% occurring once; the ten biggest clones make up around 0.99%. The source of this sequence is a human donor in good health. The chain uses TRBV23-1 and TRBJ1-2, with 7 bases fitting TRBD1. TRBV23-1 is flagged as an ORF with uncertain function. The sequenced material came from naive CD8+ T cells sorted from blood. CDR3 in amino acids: CASSPGTAYGYTF. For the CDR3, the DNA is TGCGCCAGCAGTCCCGGGACAGCCTATGGCTACACCTTC.